The clone carrying this TCR beta chain was seen ten or more times. This CDR3 comprises 15 residues. CDR1 and CDR2 from the germline V gene are MNHEY and SVGEGT. V was clipped by 6 bases and J by 6 bases; unmatched bases: 10. This sample was included in a study of Graves' ophthalmopathy and Graves' hyperthyroidism. Amplified material comprised TCR beta CDR3 regions derived from RNA transcripts. Amplification began with first-round RT-PCR using HTBI primers, then second-round multiplex PCR was performed. TCRdb reanalysed the multiplex PCR reads using MiXCR and keeps one entry per CDR3 protein. The repertoire holds 300,000 to 400,000 distinct CDR3 sequences, with under 20% as singletons.

The rearrangement links TRBV6-2 or TRBV6-3 to TRBJ1-5; the match to TRBD1 covers 8 bases. The source of this sequence is an adult man with Graves' ophthalmopathy. The sample taken for sequencing was peripheral blood. CDR3 DNA sequence: TGTGCCAGCAGCCCGAGGCGGGACAGGATTCAGCCCCAGCATTTT. Encoded protein: CASSPRRDRIQPQHF.